This TCR beta chain emerged from a study of cytomegalovirus exposure and HLA in healthy donors. Study-wide background: Unique TCRs numbering some 80 million, obtained from HLA-typed donors, made up an early data release. Points from the study as a whole: Most TCRs appeared rarely, but some public TCRs recurred in many donors. For most TCR beta V segments, an earlier analysis put the productive rate at about 87% or about 30% of the time.

Of note for this clone: No antigen is known for it.

The PCR was carried out with 60 Vbeta primers and 13 Jbeta primers. Only in-frame clones appear in the TCRdb table, and some are missing; sequencing was by immunoSEQ multiplex PCR. This sample yields 160,000 or so clones, of which 60% to 85% are seen a single time; roughly 1.5% belongs to the top ten. Sequences were obtained from PBMCs. The sequence was obtained from a woman in her twenties or thirties in good health and CMV-seronegative.

CDR3 sequence: CASSLRFTDTQYF. The CDR3 coding sequence is TGTGCCAGCAGCTTACGGTTCACAGATACGCAGTATTTT. J is TRBJ2-3 and V is TRBV11-2; D gene ambiguous. The CDR3 is made up of 13 amino acids. Deletions cut 2 bases from V and 2 bases from J, with 5 bases between. Germline V gives CDR1 SGHAT, CDR2 FQNNGV.